This T cell receptor beta chain was profiled in a study of shared clonotypes between healthy human individuals (TCRdb year 2020). About the study as a whole: The cohort included three men and two women between 18 and 49 years of age. To estimate repertoire size and how much clonotypes are shared between individuals, the study performed deep sequencing of blood TCR repertoires from roughly five healthy adults. Different laboratories and diverse techniques were used to prepare libraries and sequence TCR repertoires, to increase sequencing depth and limit assay-specific biases. Per donor, leukapheresis produced somewhere between about 0.9 and 9 billion PBMCs. What the study reported, not specific to this receptor: Because the study included a small number of donors, the genetic and exposure-history diversity represented was limited. Sampling was restricted to blood, and TCR repertoires in tissues likely differ from the TCR repertoires found in blood. Pairwise subsampling indicated that sequencing depth was expected to affect the degree of clonotype sharing among donors.

Including the terminal cysteine and phenylalanine, the CDR3 comprises 15 residues. Just the 45-base CDR3 DNA is kept, in frame starting at base 1. CDR1 is given as SGHRS and CDR2 as YFSETQ, both from the germline V gene. V gives up 5 bases and J gives up 0 bases, and the segment between their germline ends measures 12 bases. Using the deep immunoSEQ assay, multiplex PCR amplified TCR CDR3 regions from genomic DNA. Genomic DNA extracted from each cell subset was distributed evenly over all wells of several immunoSEQ 96-well plates, and each plate served as one replicate. For unsorted PBMC, each replicate PCR was loaded with 300 to 350 ng genomic DNA, equivalent to 25,000 to 35,000 T cell genomes. Ten immunoSEQ deep assay plates were used to sequence the unsorted PBMC genomic DNA. Purified libraries were quantified with a Qubit 3.0 fluorometer, sized on a Bioanalyzer 2100, and re-quantified with the KAPA Library Quantification kit. Each immunoSEQ 96-well plate was sequenced on its own single-read 150-cycle Illumina NextSeq 550 flow cell. The study's own analysis went as follows. Because the immunoSEQ output included only junctional sequences and no quality scores, the filtering could not be the same as the filtering used for full-length reads. Sequences were annotated with PyIR, a Python wrapper for IgBLAST v1.9, and V/J genes and CDR3 were assigned using IMGT germline references. Reads were filtered out if the reads had weak V/J assignments (E-value above 1e-6), no CDR3, stop codons, out-of-frame junctions, or ambiguous translated residues. V3J clonotypes were defined as sequences sharing the same inferred V gene, J gene, and CDR3 amino acid sequence. Percentage overlap between repertoires was computed as shared unique clonotypes divided by the size of the smaller repertoire. Three approaches were used to assess repertoire richness: RTK rarefaction, the Chao1 estimator, and Recon v2.1 estimates of unobserved clonotypes. What TCRdb holds here is the immuneACCESS table cut down to in-frame rearrangements. Part of the clones is not present; checked against another copy, under half of the missing clones reflect an unresolved V gene, and the others are unexplained. The D gene and trimming were derived from the DNA, and the V and J assignments and clone size from that table. This sample comprises roughly 500,000 clones, approximately 82% of them detected only once. The top ten clonotypes cover more than 10% of the sample.

In the case of this clone: Its binding antigen is unknown. Base qualities were left out, and no much larger clone turns up one base away.

The donors were healthy, HIV-negative adults with no recently reported acute infections or vaccinations. Every donor was a Caucasian adult living in Nashville, Tennessee, USA. For unsorted samples, roughly 86 million PBMCs were counted and genomic DNA was extracted with the QIAamp DNA Blood Mini kit. Blood was collected by leukapheresis, and PBMCs were isolated by Ficoll-Histopaque density gradient centrifugation and then cryopreserved in liquid nitrogen vapor phase. Specimen: PBMCs. This TCR was recovered from a woman between 40 and 50 years old in good health. Some clones in this sample may be carry-over from other donors' samples. The chain is made from TRBV5-1 and TRBJ2-1; TRBD2 might be the D gene, on 6 matching bases. The CDR3 here reads CASRPRGSSYNEQFF. The DNA reads TGCGCCAGCAGGCCCCGGGGGTCCTCCTACAATGAGCAGTTCTTC.